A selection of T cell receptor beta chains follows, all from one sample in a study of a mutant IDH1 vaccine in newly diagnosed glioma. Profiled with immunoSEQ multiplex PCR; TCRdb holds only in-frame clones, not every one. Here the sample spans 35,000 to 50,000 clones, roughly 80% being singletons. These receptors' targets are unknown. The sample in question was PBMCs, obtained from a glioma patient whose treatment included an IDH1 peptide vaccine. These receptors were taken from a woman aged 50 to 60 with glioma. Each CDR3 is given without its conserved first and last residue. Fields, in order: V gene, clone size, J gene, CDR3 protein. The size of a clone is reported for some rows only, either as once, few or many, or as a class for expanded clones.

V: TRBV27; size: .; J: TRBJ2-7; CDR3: ASSEKGTFTYEQY
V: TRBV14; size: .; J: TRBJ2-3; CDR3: ASSLVNGGRY
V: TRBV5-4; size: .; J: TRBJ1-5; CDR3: ASSLDQGTQPQH
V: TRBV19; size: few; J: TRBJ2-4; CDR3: ASSASGGAIYIQY
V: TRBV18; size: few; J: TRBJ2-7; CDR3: ASSPGTGFEQY
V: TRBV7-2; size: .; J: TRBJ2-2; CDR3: ASSSQGGVGELF
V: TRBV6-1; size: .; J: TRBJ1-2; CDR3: ASRMEHGYT
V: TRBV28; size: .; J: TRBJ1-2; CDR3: ASRMTGGWFGYT
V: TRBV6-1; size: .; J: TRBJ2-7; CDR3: ASSEGRGLEAYEQY
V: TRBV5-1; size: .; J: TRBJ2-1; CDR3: ASSLLVAGANEQF
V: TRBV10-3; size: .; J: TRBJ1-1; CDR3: AISDREGTEAF
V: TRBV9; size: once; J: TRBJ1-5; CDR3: ASSYYVEDRGQHGPDQPQH
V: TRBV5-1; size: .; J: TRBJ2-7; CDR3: ASSSSSGGAYEQY
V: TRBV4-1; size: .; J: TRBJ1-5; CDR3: ASSQEPDHSNQPQH
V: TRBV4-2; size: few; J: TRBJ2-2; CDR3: ASSRPGAGGNTGELF
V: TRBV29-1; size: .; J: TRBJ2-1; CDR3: SVEWTGSFYNEQF
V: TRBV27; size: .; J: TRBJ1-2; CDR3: ASSFLGEIRLGYT
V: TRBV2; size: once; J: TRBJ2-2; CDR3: ASKKGHTVAGELF
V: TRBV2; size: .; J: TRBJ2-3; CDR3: ASLGQGGDTQY
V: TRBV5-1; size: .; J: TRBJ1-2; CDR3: ASSQQGNGYT
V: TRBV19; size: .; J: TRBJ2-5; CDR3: ASSFQGQGAWAQY
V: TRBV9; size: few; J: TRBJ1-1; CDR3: ASSVTSNGYTEAF
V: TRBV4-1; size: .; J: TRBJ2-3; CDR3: ARSQVKRRTDTQY
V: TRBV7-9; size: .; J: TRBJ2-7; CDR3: ASSGRGYEQY
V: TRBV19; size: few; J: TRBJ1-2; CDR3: ASTSPRGYT
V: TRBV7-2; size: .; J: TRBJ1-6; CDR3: ASSLTGANSPLH
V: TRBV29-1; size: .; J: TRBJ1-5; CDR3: SVSHNSNQPQH
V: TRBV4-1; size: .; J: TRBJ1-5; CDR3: ASSQDVSGQGWNQPQH
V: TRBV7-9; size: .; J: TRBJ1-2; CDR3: ASSSNHQGVGYGYT
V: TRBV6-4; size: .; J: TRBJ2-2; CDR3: ASSGGQGSAGELF